This TCR beta chain is from a study of patients and donors after allogeneic stem cell transplantation. V shed 3 bases, J shed 9 bases, and the junction held 5 bases outside the gene matches. Germline CDR1 is SGHAT and CDR2 is FQNNGV. The CDR3 sequence is 14 residues long. TCRdb reprocessed the RT-PCR reads with MiXCR, giving one entry per CDR3 protein. Found here are approximately 24,000 distinct CDR3 sequences, approximately 43% of them singletons; the top ten hold 60% to 85%. The sequence was obtained from a human donor who was either an allogeneic HSCT recipient or a stem cell or donor lymphocyte infusion donor (not recorded which). It is not recorded whose cells these are; they may come from a transplant donor. Material: blood, either unsorted or a sorted T cell fraction (not recorded which). This chain links TRBV11-2 with TRBJ1-5; TRBD1 matches 10 bases. Written as DNA, the CDR3 is TGTGCCAGCAGCTTGGGACAGGGGATGGGGCCCCAGCATTTT. Translation: CASSLGQGMGPQHF.